This TCR beta chain was captured by sequencing in a study of tumor-infiltrating lymphocytes in primary liver carcinoma. About the research overall: Men as well as women, aged 30 to 69 years, made up the patients.

The CDR3 length is 15 residues. V shed 3 bases, J shed 2 bases, and the junction held 6 bases outside the gene matches. Per germline, CDR1 LNHDA and CDR2 SQIVND (reference sequence). TCR beta cDNA was reverse-transcribed from about 0.45 ug of total RNA. The reaction used a constant-region primer and ProtoScript II reverse transcriptase. Slightly modified ARM-PCR, run as three nested multiplex PCR rounds, produced the TCR beta libraries. TRBV1-TRBV30 forward primers paired with a C-beta reverse primer drove the first two PCR rounds, about 9 cycles each. TCRdb re-derived calls from the multiplex PCR reads in MiXCR, one entry per CDR3 protein. In the table there are some 87,000 distinct CDR3 sequences, 65% to 70% of which are singletons. For each extraction, RNA and DNA were obtained together from about 21-30 mg of unsorted bulk tissue. The patients had histopathologically diagnosed primary liver carcinoma, and their disease was treated by surgical resection.

The rearrangement joins TRBV19 to TRBJ2-5, with 7 bases lining up with TRBD2. The sequence was collected from a man aged 40-49 years with primary liver carcinoma and hepatitis B virus infection. The sequenced material came from tumor-adjacent normal liver tissue. The chain's CDR3 is CASSITPAGQETQYF. The CDR3 DNA is TGTGCCAGTAGTATCACCCCAGCGGGGCAAGAGACCCAGTACTTC.